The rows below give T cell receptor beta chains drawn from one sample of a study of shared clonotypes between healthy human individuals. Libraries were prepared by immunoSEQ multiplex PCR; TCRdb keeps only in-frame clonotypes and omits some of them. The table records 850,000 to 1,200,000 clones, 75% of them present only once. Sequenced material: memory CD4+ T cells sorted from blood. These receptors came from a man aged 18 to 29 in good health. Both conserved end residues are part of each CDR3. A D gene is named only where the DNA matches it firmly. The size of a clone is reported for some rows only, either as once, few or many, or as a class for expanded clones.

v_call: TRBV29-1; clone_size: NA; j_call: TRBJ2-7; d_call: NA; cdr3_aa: CSVVRHLDSYEQYF; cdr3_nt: TGCAGCGTTGTAAGACACCTCGATTCCTACGAGCAGTACTTC
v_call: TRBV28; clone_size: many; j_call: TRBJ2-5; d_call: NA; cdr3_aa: CASSQLLAQETQYF; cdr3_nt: TGTGCCAGCAGTCAGCTACTCGCCCAAGAGACCCAGTACTTC
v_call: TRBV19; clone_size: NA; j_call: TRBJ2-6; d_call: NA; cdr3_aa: CASSFGAGRTSGANVLTF; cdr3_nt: TGTGCCAGTAGTTTCGGCGCAGGGCGTACATCTGGGGCCAACGTCCTGACTTTC
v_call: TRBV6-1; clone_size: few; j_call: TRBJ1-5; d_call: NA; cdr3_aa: CASTHGPDQPQHF; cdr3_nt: TGTGCCAGCACACACGGCCCAGATCAGCCCCAGCATTTT
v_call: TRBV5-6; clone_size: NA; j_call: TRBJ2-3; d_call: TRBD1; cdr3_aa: CASSSAPTGVGDTQYF; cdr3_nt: TGTGCCAGCAGCTCGGCCCCGACAGGGGTAGGAGATACGCAGTATTTT
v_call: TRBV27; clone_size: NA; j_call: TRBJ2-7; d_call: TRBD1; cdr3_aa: CASSLPGQGTYEQYF; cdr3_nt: TGTGCCAGCAGTTTGCCGGGACAGGGGACGTACGAGCAGTACTTC
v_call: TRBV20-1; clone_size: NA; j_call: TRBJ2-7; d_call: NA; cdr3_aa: CSALSEYEQYF; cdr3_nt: TGCAGTGCCTTGAGCGAGTACGAGCAGTACTTC
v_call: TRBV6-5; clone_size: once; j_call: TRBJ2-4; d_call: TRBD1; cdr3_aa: CASRPQGVKNIQYF; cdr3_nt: TGTGCCAGCAGGCCACAGGGGGTCAAAAACATTCAGTACTTC
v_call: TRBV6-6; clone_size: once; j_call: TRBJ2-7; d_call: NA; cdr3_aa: CASSRRRGRGYEQYF; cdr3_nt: TGTGCCAGCAGTCGACGACGAGGGAGAGGGTACGAGCAGTACTTC
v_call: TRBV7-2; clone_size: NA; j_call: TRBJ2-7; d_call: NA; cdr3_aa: CASSSDRLTYEQYF; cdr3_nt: TGTGCCAGCAGCTCCGACAGGCTAACCTACGAGCAGTACTTC
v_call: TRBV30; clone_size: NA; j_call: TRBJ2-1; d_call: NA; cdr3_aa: CAWSRRLAYNEQFF; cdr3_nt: TGTGCCTGGAGTCGGCGTCTGGCCTACAATGAGCAGTTCTTC
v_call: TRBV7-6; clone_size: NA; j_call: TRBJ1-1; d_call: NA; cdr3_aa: CASSSVGMNTEAFF; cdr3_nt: TGTGCCAGCAGCTCTGTCGGGATGAACACTGAAGCTTTCTTT
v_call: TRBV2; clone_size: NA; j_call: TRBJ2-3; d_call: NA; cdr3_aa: CASTKGRSTDTQYF; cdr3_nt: TGTGCCAGCACTAAGGGACGCAGCACAGATACGCAGTATTTT
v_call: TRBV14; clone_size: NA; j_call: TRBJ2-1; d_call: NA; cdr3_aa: CASSPHREVQFF; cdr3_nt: TGTGCCAGCAGCCCTCACAGGGAAGTGCAGTTCTTC
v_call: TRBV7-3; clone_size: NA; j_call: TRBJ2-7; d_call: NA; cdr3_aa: CASSLTVSGSEQYF; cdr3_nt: TGTGCCAGCAGCTTAACCGTTTCAGGATCCGAGCAGTACTTC
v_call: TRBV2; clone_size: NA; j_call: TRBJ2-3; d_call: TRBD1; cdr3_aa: CASSETGGADTQYF; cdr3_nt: TGTGCCAGCAGTGAGACAGGGGGCGCGGATACGCAGTATTTT
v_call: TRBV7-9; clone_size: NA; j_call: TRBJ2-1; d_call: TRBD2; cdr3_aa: CASSLEGLADEQFF; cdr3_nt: TGTGCCAGCAGCTTAGAAGGCCTAGCGGATGAGCAGTTCTTC
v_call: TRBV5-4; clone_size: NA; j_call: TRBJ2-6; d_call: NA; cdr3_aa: CASSLASASAGANVLTF; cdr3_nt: TGTGCCAGCAGCTTGGCGTCAGCTTCGGCTGGGGCCAACGTCCTGACTTTC
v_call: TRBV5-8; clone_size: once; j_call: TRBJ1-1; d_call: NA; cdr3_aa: CASTLRGTEAFF; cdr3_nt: TGTGCCAGCACCTTGAGGGGCACTGAAGCTTTCTTT
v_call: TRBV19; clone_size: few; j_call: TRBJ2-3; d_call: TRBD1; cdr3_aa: CARGGLGERTDTQYF; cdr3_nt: TGTGCCAGAGGGGGCTTGGGAGAGCGCACAGATACGCAGTATTTT
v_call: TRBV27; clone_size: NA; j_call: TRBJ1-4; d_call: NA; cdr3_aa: CASSSQGSFNEKLFF; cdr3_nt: TGTGCCAGCAGTTCTCAGGGATCCTTTAATGAAAAACTGTTTTTT
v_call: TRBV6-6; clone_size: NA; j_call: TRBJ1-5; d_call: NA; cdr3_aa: CASSSQLIEAQHF; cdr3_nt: TGTGCCAGCAGTTCCCAACTCATCGAGGCCCAGCATTTT
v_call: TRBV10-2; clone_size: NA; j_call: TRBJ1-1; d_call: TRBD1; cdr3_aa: CASGTGVAEAFF; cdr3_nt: TGCGCCAGCGGGACAGGGGTCGCTGAAGCTTTCTTT
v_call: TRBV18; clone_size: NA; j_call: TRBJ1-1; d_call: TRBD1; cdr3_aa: CASSPTGTNTEAFF; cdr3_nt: TGTGCCAGCTCACCGACAGGGACGAACACTGAAGCTTTCTTT
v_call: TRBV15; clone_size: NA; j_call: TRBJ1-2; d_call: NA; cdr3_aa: CATSRGWGSYGYTF; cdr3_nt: TGTGCCACCAGCAGAGGGTGGGGGTCCTATGGCTACACCTTC
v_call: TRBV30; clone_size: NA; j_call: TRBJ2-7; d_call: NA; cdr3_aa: CAWSPLDYEQYF; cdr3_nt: TGTGCCTGGAGCCCACTGGACTACGAGCAGTACTTC
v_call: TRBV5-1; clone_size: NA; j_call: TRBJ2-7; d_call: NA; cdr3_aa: CASREQNREQYF; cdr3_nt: TGCGCCAGCAGGGAACAGAATCGCGAGCAGTACTTC
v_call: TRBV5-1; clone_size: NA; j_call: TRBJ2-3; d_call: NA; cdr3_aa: CASSIQWPSTDTQYF; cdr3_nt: TGCGCCAGCAGCATACAGTGGCCTAGCACAGATACGCAGTATTTT
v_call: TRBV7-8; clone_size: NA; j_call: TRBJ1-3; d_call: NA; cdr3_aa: CASSLILSGNTIYF; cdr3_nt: TGTGCCAGCAGCTTAATCCTCTCTGGAAACACCATATATTTT